This T cell receptor (beta chain) derives from a study of CD8 T cells in ankylosing spondylitis. The study's findings and limits: There was a TCR beta motif, made of eight highly homologous variants, that appeared characteristic of ankylosing spondylitis blood. The authors reported significant enrichment of disease-linked clones in matched ankylosing spondylitis synovial fluid.

As concerns this clonotype: Its antigen is currently unknown.

Quantitative 5'-RACE with molecular barcodes produced the TCR beta libraries. TCRdb re-derived calls from the 5' RACE reads in MiXCR, one entry per CDR3 protein. In the table there are under 200,000 distinct CDR3 sequences, 13% of which are singletons. Germline CDR1 reads DFQATT; CDR2 reads SNEGSKA (reference sequence). Trimming took 5 bases from V and 11 from J, leaving 15 bases between them. This CDR3 region has 11 residues. This receptor was obtained from a female donor with ankylosing spondylitis or in good health (not recorded which). V and J are TRBV20-1 and TRBJ1-1, with D perhaps matching TRBD1 (5 bases). The sample comprised blood, either unsorted or a sorted T cell fraction (not recorded which). The CDR3, as DNA: TGCAGTGCTGGGAACGCGGGGGATGCTTTCTTT. It yields the protein CSAGNAGDAFF.